The 20 T cell receptor beta chains in this list originate from one sample, sequenced in a study of blood T cells in healthy people across ages. Primed by a sample-barcoded 5' primer and a J-beta primer mix, a second PCR proceeded for about 7 to 12 cycles. TCRdb used MiXCR to reprocess the 5' RACE reads, holding one entry per CDR3 protein. This sample has under 950,000 distinct CDR3 sequences, with approximately 22% found just once. The sequenced material came from blood. These TCRs come from a man in his 70s in good health.

The chain has TRBV7-6 and TRBJ1-2; the D gene is possibly TRBD1 (6 bases). Trimming left V 4 bases short and J 4 bases short, with 16 bases between. Germline CDR1 SGHVS, CDR2 FNYEAQ. The CDR3 sequence is 15 residues long. In DNA form, the CDR3 reads TGTGCCAGCAGCTCCGGCCCCGGACAGCTCTATGGCTACACCTTC. Amino acids: CASSSGPGQLYGYTF.

This clonotype was observed a few times. The chain recombines TRBV4-1 with TRBJ2-7; 7 nucleotides align to TRBD1. The J call is uncertain, as TRBJ2-5 better fits the DNA end. This CDR3 has 17 residues. Looked up from germline, CDR1 is MGHRA and CDR2 is YSYEKL. CDR3 amino acids: CASSQGQNRGNQETQYF. In nucleotides, the CDR3 is TGCGCCAGCAGCCAGGGTCAGAACAGGGGTAATCAAGAGACCCAGTACTTC.

There are a few counts of this clonotype. The rearrangement joins TRBV20-1 to TRBJ2-3; 9 nucleotides line up with TRBD2. The CDR3 spans 14 residues. V dropped 5 bases and J dropped 11; count of bases not matched to a gene: 14. CDR1 DFQATT and CDR2 SNEGSKA come from the germline V gene (reference sequence). CDR3 DNA: TGCAGTGCTTCGTACGGGACTAGCCCCAAGGAGCAGTATTTT. As protein: CSASYGTSPKEQYF.

This clonotype came up many times. The chain couples TRBV7-2 to TRBJ2-3; TRBD1 aligns across 8 bases. V dropped 2 bases and J dropped 2; count of bases not matched to a gene: 3. Germline V gives CDR1 SGHTA, CDR2 FQGNSA. CDR3 length: 15 residues. CDR3 in DNA: TGTGCCAGCAGCTTACAGACAGGGGACACAGATACGCAGTATTTT. This codes for CASSLQTGDTDTQYF.

This clonotype was seen a few times. The chain has TRBV20-1 and TRBJ1-2; unclear D gene. V was clipped by 1 base and J by 5 bases, with 8 bases between them. Germline V lookup: CDR1 DFQATT, CDR2 SNEGSKA (reference sequence). This CDR3 region has 12 residues. Here the CDR3 DNA reads TGCAGTGCTAGAGCACAGATTTATGGCTACACCTTC. It translates to CSARAQIYGYTF.

The rearrangement uses TRBV19 and TRBJ2-1; perhaps TRBD2 as D (6 bases). The V end was cut by 7 bases, the J end by 7 bases, with 17 bases between. The CDR3 consists of 14 residues. Germline V gene data show CDR1 as LNHDA and CDR2 as SQIVND (reference sequence). Written as DNA, the CDR3 is TGTGCCAGTAAGTGGCGGGACCCTGGGAATGAGCAGTTCTTC. This sequence encodes CASKWRDPGNEQFF. The variable domain in full, completed from reference TRBV19 and TRBJ2-1, reads DGGITQSPKYLFRKEGQNVTLSCEQNLNHDAMYWYRQDPGQGLRLIYYSQIVNDFQKGDIAEGYSVSREKKESFPLTVTSAQKNPTAFYLCASKWRDPGNEQFFGPGTRLTVL.

In its sample, this clonotype was seen many times. The chain carries TRBV19 and TRBJ1-5; D is unclear. Trimming took off 10 bases at V and 0 bases at J, with 10 bases between the two ends. Germline V gene sequence: CDR1 LNHDA, CDR2 SQIVND (reference sequence). The CDR3 loop spans 13 amino acids. CDR3 region: CATLRSSNQPQHF. CDR3 nucleotides: TGTGCCACCCTGCGCAGTAGCAATCAGCCCCAGCATTTT.

V and J are TRBV5-1 and TRBJ2-3, with 10 bases fitting TRBD2. The ends lost 1 base at V and 4 bases at J; junction bases unmatched: 3. Per the germline V gene, CDR1 is SGHRS and CDR2 is YFSETQ. This CDR3 contains 15 residues. CDR3 sequence (DNA): TGCGCCAGCAGCTTGAGCGGGGGGGCGCCAGATACGCAGTATTTT. Translating gives CASSLSGGAPDTQYF.

The chain links TRBV20-1 to TRBJ1-2; tentative D call: TRBD1 (5 bases). There are 14 residues in the CDR3. Germline CDR1 and CDR2: DFQATT and SNEGSKA (reference sequence). Trimming shortened V by 6 bases and J by 7 bases, and 21 bases separated the two germline ends. The CDR3 region has the DNA TGCAGTGCGCATCCAAGGGGCAGGGAGGGTGGCTACACCTTC. Protein: CSAHPRGREGGYTF.

Worth noting for this clonotype: Germline is not matched at one junction end, which may reflect a read error. The chain couples TRBV12-5 to TRBJ2-7, with TRBD2 matching 7 bases. Germline lookup yields CDR1 LGHNT and CDR2 FRNRAP. The CDR3 totals 14 residues. The CDR3 sequence is CASGQSPGGYEQCF. CDR3 bases: TGTGCTAGTGGTCAGTCCCCGGGGGGATACGAGCAGTGCTTC. The full variable domain, its missing parts supplied by reference TRBV12-5 and TRBJ2-7, is DARVTQTPRHKVTEMGQEVTMRCQPILGHNTVFWYRQTMMQGLELLAYFRNRAPLDDSGMPKDRFSAEMPDATLATLKIQPSEPRDSAVYFCASGQSPGGYEQCFGPGTRLTVT.

This clonotype was found a few times. The chain is built from TRBV7-2 and TRBJ2-1; D is perhaps TRBD2 (5 bases). The CDR3 contains 11 residues. The germline V gene encodes CDR1 SGHTA and CDR2 FQGNSA. Trimming stripped 6 bases from V and 10 bases from J, with 10 bases between. CDR3 sequence (DNA): TGTGCCAGCAGGAGAGCGGAAGAGCAGTTCTTC. Protein: CASRRAEEQFF. The full variable domain, completed using reference TRBV7-2 and TRBJ2-1, is GAGVSQSPSNKVTEKGKDVELRCDPISGHTALYWYRQSLGQGLEFLIYFQGNSAPDKSGLPSDRFSAERTGGSVSTLTIQRTQQEDSAVYLCASRRAEEQFFGPGTRLTVL.

The rearrangement joins TRBV2 to TRBJ1-4; 7 bases match TRBD1. The CDR3 loop spans 13 amino acids. The trim removed 10 bases at V and 5 bases at J, leaving 7 bases unmatched. Germline V gene lookup returns CDR1 SNHLY and CDR2 FYNNEI. In DNA form, the CDR3 reads TGTGCCACCGAGGGACAGAAAAATGAAAAACTGTTTTTT. This sequence encodes CATEGQKNEKLFF.

The V gene is TRBV20-1, the J gene TRBJ2-1, with TRBD1 identical over 9 bases. The DNA end lines up better with TRBJ2-5; the J call may be wrong. CDR1 DFQATT and CDR2 SNEGSKA come from the germline V gene (reference sequence). The CDR3 has 14 amino acids. CDR3 in DNA: TGCAGTGCTTTCGGGACAGGGAGGAAAGAGACCCAGTACTTC. The encoded protein is CSAFGTGRKETQYF.

The chain employs TRBV20-1 and TRBJ2-1, with D possibly TRBD2 on 5 matching bases. Trimming took off 3 bases at V and 3 bases at J, with 6 bases between the two ends. Per germline, CDR1 DFQATT and CDR2 SNEGSKA (reference sequence). The CDR3 length is 12 residues. CDR3 protein: CSARRVYNEQFF. CDR3 sequence (DNA): TGCAGTGCTAGGAGGGTCTACAATGAGCAGTTCTTC.

This clonotype occurred a few times. This chain uses TRBV7-2 with TRBJ2-1, with 11 bases fitting TRBD2. The CDR3 runs 17 residues. J gave up 5 bases and V 5 bases, and 11 bases lay outside the gene matches. Germline V gene lookup returns CDR1 SGHTA and CDR2 FQGNSA. The CDR3 DNA reads as TGTGCCAGCAGCCCAATCAGTATAGCGGGGGGGCACAATGAGCAGTTCTTC. It specifies CASSPISIAGGHNEQFF.

A word on this clonotype: The missing conserved phenylalanine or tryptophan at the end of this CDR3 makes a read error likely. This chain links TRBV28 with TRBJ2-4; D unclear. CDR1 and CDR2 (germline): MDHEN, SYDVKM. V dropped 0 bases and J dropped 7 bases, with 19 bases sitting between them. The CDR3 runs 17 residues. The CDR3 loop is CASSLWLTGLVGNIQYL. CDR3 DNA: TGTGCCAGCAGTTTATGGCTGACTGGGTTGGTAGGGAACATTCAGTACCTC.

V and J are TRBV29-1 and TRBJ2-7; either TRBD1 or TRBD2 may supply D (5 bases each). V was shortened by 4 bases and J by 3 bases, with 10 bases between the two germline ends. This CDR3 contains 12 residues. From germline, CDR1 is SQVTM and CDR2 ANQGSEA. DNA of the CDR3: TGCAGCGTTGCGGGGCAGAACTACGAGCAGTACTTC. It yields the protein CSVAGQNYEQYF.

This clonotype was counted at least ten times. The V call is TRBV7-2, the J call TRBJ2-1; D not resolved. V was clipped by 1 base and J by 4 bases, with 5 bases between them. This CDR3 is 13 amino acids long. Germline CDR1 is SGHTA and CDR2 is FQGNSA. The DNA for the CDR3 is TGTGCCAGCAGCTTAGTAAATTACAATGAGCAGTTCTTC. It codes for CASSLVNYNEQFF.

The chain is built from TRBV7-2 and TRBJ2-1, with 13 bases fitting TRBD2. V shed 1 base, J shed 6 bases, and the junction held 6 bases outside the gene matches. This CDR3 contains 17 residues. Germline CDR1 and CDR2: SGHTA and FQGNSA. The CDR3 sequence: CASSLGSRTSGSNEQFF. The CDR3 DNA follows: TGTGCCAGCAGCTTAGGATCTAGGACTAGCGGGAGCAATGAGCAGTTCTTC.

This clonotype was seen repeatedly, ten times or more. The chain recombines TRBV12-3 or TRBV12-4 with TRBJ2-7; D is possibly TRBD2 (6 bases). Trimming cost V 3 bases and J 1 base, with 7 bases left between them. This CDR3 contains 13 residues. The CDR3 reads CASSLAGSYEQYV. In DNA, the CDR3 is TGTGCCAGCAGTTTGGCGGGGTCCTACGAGCAGTACGTC.